Listed below are T cell receptor beta chains from one sample, sequenced in a study of shared clonotypes between healthy human individuals. TCRdb's table, derived via immunoSEQ multiplex PCR, lists solely in-frame clones and lacks some. The sample consists of 400,000 to 500,000 clones, approximately 80% of them appearing once. The sample taken for sequencing was PBMCs. Receptors originate from a woman in her thirties or forties in good health. Some clones in this sample may be carry-over from other donors' samples. The CDR3 runs from the conserved cysteine through the conserved F or W. D genes are given only for firm matches. A row's size may be missing; if present it is once, few, many or a size class.

J	size	D	V	DNA	CDR3
TRBJ2-1	.	TRBD2	TRBV11-2	TGTGCCAGCAGCTCCGCGGGACTAGCCGAGCAGTTCTTC	CASSSAGLAEQFF
TRBJ1-5	.	TRBD1	TRBV2	TGTGCCAGCAGTGAGGAGGGGGCGAGCAATCAGCCCCAGCATTTT	CASSEEGASNQPQHF
TRBJ2-3	.	.	TRBV9	TGTGCCAGCAGCGTAGGGGGGACAGATACGCAGTATTTT	CASSVGGTDTQYF
TRBJ1-1	few	.	TRBV7-9	TGTGCCAGCAGCCCTCGGGGGGCGGGCACTGAAGCTTTCTTT	CASSPRGAGTEAFF
TRBJ2-7	.	.	TRBV10-2	TGCGCCAGCAGTCCAAGACAGGTATTATCCTACGAGCAGTACTTC	CASSPRQVLSYEQYF
TRBJ2-2	.	.	TRBV6-4	TGTGCCAGCAGTGAGCGGGACACCGGGGAGCTGTTTTTT	CASSERDTGELFF
TRBJ2-3	.	TRBD2	TRBV7-3	TGTGCCAGCAGCTTACTCGGGACTAGCGGGAGGGCAACAGATACGCAGTATTTT	CASSLLGTSGRATDTQYF
TRBJ1-5	.	.	TRBV28	TGTGCCAGCAGCTACAATCAGCCCCAGCATTTT	CASSYNQPQHF
TRBJ2-7	once	.	TRBV6-5	TGTGCCACCTTCCCGGCGGGGTTGGACGAGCAGTACTTC	CATFPAGLDEQYF
TRBJ1-3	.	.	TRBV7-9	TGTGCCAGCAGCTTACTGGGGGGGAGCTCTGGAAACACCATATATTTT	CASSLLGGSSGNTIYF
TRBJ2-2	.	TRBD2	TRBV7-2	TGTGCCAGCAGCGCCGGGACTACAACCGGGGAGCCGTTTTTT	CASSAGTTTGEPFF
TRBJ1-4	.	.	TRBV27	TGTGCCAGCAGTTTATCCTTAGGAGGGGTGGGTGAAAAACTGTTTTTT	CASSLSLGGVGEKLFF
TRBJ1-5	many	TRBD1	TRBV6-5	TGTGCCAGCAGGTCTACAGGGGTGGGCAATCAGCCCCAGCATTTT	CASRSTGVGNQPQHF
TRBJ2-5	.	.	TRBV10-3	TGTGCCATCAGTGCGGGCGCTGGCCTTGGTTTTGAGACCCAGTACTTC	CAISAGAGLGFETQYF
TRBJ2-1	.	TRBD2	TRBV2	TGTGCCAGCAACATCCTAGCGGGATCCGGGAATGAGCAGTTCTTC	CASNILAGSGNEQFF
TRBJ2-7	.	.	TRBV2	TGTGCCAGCAGTGAAGTCTTATACGAGCAGTACTTC	CASSEVLYEQYF
TRBJ2-3	.	.	TRBV6-6	TGTGCCAGCTGCTCTGACGGGACAAGTTTTGGAGATACGCAGTATTTT	CASCSDGTSFGDTQYF
TRBJ2-2	.	.	TRBV27	TGTGCCAGCTCTTGGATGGCAGCTGGGTGGGGGGAGCTGTTTTTT	CASSWMAAGWGELFF
TRBJ2-7	once	.	TRBV28	TGTGCCAGCAGTCTCAGGAGCTCCTACGAGCAGTACTTC	CASSLRSSYEQYF
TRBJ2-1	few	TRBD1	TRBV7-2	TGTGCCAGCTCCCCCACCGGGGCAGGGGGCAATGAGCAGTTCTTC	CASSPTGAGGNEQFF
TRBJ2-2	few	.	TRBV9	TGTGCCAGCACCCGACAGGGGATTTCGGGAGGGACCGGGGAGCTGTTTTTT	CASTRQGISGGTGELFF
TRBJ1-4	.	.	TRBV28	TGTGCCAGCAGTTTAGGGCTCAGGCCAGCAACTAATGAAAAACTGTTTTTT	CASSLGLRPATNEKLFF